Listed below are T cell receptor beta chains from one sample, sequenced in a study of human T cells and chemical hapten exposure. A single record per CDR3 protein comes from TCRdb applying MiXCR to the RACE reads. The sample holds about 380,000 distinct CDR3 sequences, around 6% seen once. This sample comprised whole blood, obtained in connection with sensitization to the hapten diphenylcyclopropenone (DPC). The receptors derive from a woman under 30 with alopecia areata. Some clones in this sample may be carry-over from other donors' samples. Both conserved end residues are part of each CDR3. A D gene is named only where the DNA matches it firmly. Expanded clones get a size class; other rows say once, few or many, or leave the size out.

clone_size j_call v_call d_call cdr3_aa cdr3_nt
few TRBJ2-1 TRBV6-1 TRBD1 CASSPGQGNEQFF TGTGCCAGCAGTCCGGGACAGGGGAATGAGCAGTTCTTC
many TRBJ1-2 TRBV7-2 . CASSSDLGGYGYTF TGTGCCAGCAGCTCAGATCTGGGAGGCTATGGCTACACCTTC
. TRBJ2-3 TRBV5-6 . CASSFRALGEDTQYF TGTGCCAGCAGCTTCAGGGCCCTAGGCGAAGATACGCAGTATTTT
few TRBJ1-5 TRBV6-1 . CASSEMWLNQPQHF TGTGCCAGCAGTGAAATGTGGTTGAATCAGCCCCAGCATTTT
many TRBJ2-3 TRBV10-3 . CAISEGSTDTQYF TGTGCCATCAGTGAGGGGAGCACAGATACGCAGTATTTT
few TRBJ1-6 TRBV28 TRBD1 CASSLILGGQGDSPLHF TGTGCCAGCAGTTTAATCTTAGGGGGACAGGGTGATTCACCCCTCCACTTT
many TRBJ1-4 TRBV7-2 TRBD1 CASRPGGVEEKLFF TGTGCCAGCAGGCCAGGGGGCGTCGAAGAAAAACTGTTTTTT
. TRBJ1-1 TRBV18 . CASSPLANTEAFF TGTGCCAGCTCACCACTGGCAAACACTGAAGCTTTCTTT
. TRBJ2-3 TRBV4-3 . CASSQGVGISTDTQYF TGCGCCAGCAGCCAGGGAGTCGGGATTAGCACAGATACGCAGTATTTT
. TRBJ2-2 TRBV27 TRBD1 CASSGTGVEWETGELFF TGTGCCAGCAGCGGGACAGGGGTTGAGTGGGAAACCGGGGAGCTGTTTTTT
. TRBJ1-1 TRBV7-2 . CASSLNQGRTEAFF TGTGCCAGCAGCTTAAACCAGGGAAGAACTGAAGCTTTCTTT
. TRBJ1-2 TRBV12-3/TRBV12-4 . CASRTAGWNGYTF TGTGCCAGCCGCACGGCGGGGTGGAACGGCTACACCTTC
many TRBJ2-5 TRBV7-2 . CASSPRNGWGETQYF TGTGCCAGCAGCCCCCGGAATGGTTGGGGAGAGACCCAGTACTTC
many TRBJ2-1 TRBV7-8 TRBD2 CASSLGGLAGRSSYNEQFF TGTGCCAGCAGCTTAGGGGGACTAGCGGGGAGGAGCTCCTACAATGAGCAGTTCTTC
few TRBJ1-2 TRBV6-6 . CASSYTADGYTF TGTGCCAGCAGTTACACTGCGGATGGCTACACCTTC
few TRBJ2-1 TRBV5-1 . CASSRLEFREGEQFF TGCGCCAGCAGCCGGCTCGAATTCAGGGAAGGTGAGCAGTTCTTC